The 19 T cell receptor beta chains presented below share a single source sample, sequenced in a study of blood T cell repertoires in COVID-19 (dated by TCRdb to 2020 to 2022). The library relied on the immunoSEQ multiplex PCR assay. TCRdb holds this immuneACCESS table with in-frame rearrangements only. Some clones are missing; in checked studies, unresolved V genes explain under half, and the rest has no known cause. The sample table shows almost 80,000 clones, and 80% to 95% are seen once. The ten largest clones represent roughly 0.72% of the sample. The specimen sequenced was peripheral blood. The receptors originated from an elderly woman with acute or convalescent COVID-19.

The rearrangement links TRBV5-5 to TRBJ2-1, with no clear D. Germline CDR1 reads SGHKS; CDR2 reads YYEKEE (reference sequence). The CDR3 length is 15 residues. V was pared by 1 base and J by 5 bases, with 13 bases between. This CDR3 reads CASSLLAGQHNEQFF. The DNA for the CDR3 is TGTGCCAGCAGCTTGCTGGCAGGCCAGCACAATGAGCAGTTCTTC.

The CDR3 protein is CASSAFPGEPYNEQFF. In DNA form, the CDR3 reads TGTGCCAGCAGCGCCTTTCCGGGGGAACCCTACAATGAGCAGTTCTTC. The chain joins TRBV9 to TRBJ2-1, with TRBD2 as a possible D gene (6 bases). The CDR3 loop spans 16 amino acids. V lost 3 bases and J lost 2, with 15 bases in between. CDR1 is SGDLS, CDR2 YYNGEE, per germline.

This clone was detected once. Here the CDR3 DNA reads TGTGCCAGCAGTTTACGGCAAGGGGGTTATACTAGCGGGAAGGTCAATGAGCAGTTCTTC. Translating gives CASSLRQGGYTSGKVNEQFF. V gene TRBV27 combines with J gene TRBJ2-1; 10 bases fit TRBD2. Trimming cost V 2 bases and J 6 bases; bases outside gene matches: 19. CDR1 is MNHEY and CDR2 is SMNVEV in the germline V gene (reference sequence). The CDR3 runs 20 residues.

V usage is TRBV19 and J usage is TRBJ2-7, with D possibly being TRBD2 (5 bases). The germline CDR1 and CDR2 sequences are LNHDA and SQIVND (reference sequence). The CDR3 loop spans 14 amino acids. Trimming took 6 bases from V and 1 from J, leaving 13 bases between them. The CDR3 DNA sequence: TGTGCCAGTAGCCCGGAGACTATTTCCTACGAGCAGTACTTC. This sequence encodes CASSPETISYEQYF.

The chain recombines TRBV4-2 with TRBJ1-6, with 7 bases aligning to TRBD1. This CDR3 is built from 15 residues. The germline gives CDR1 LGHNA, CDR2 YNFKEQ. J lost 6 bases, V lost 4 bases, and 6 bases had no gene match. As DNA, the CDR3 is TGTGCCAGCAGCCCCAGACAGGGAAGTAATTCACCCCTCCACTTT. It is translated as CASSPRQGSNSPLHF.

The V and J genes are TRBV2 and TRBJ1-1, with TRBD1 matching over 9 bases. CDR1 is SNHLY, CDR2 FYNNEI, per germline. Trimming at V came to 4 bases and at J to 5 bases, leaving 5 bases not matched to a gene. The CDR3 has 14 amino acids. Here the CDR3 reads CASSANRGLTEAFF. The CDR3 DNA follows: TGTGCCAGCAGTGCCAACAGGGGGCTGACTGAAGCTTTCTTT.

The V gene is TRBV6-1, the J gene TRBJ1-5; D gene uncertain. Trimming took off 4 bases at V and 0 bases at J, with 10 bases between the two ends. The CDR3 contains 15 residues. Germline CDR1 MNHNS, CDR2 SASEGT. The CDR3 protein is CASSVATVSNQPQHF. CDR3 in DNA: TGTGCCAGCAGTGTGGCTACAGTTAGCAATCAGCCCCAGCATTTT.

This clone has only one observation. The chain uses TRBV27 and TRBJ2-5; TRBD1 matches 7 bases. There are 15 residues in the CDR3. The V segment lost 2 bases and the J segment 1 base; nucleotides outside the gene matches: 4. Germline loops: CDR1 MNHEY, CDR2 SMNVEV (reference sequence). This CDR3 reads CASSLRGQRQETQYF. CDR3 coding DNA: TGTGCCAGCAGTTTAAGGGGACAGCGCCAAGAGACCCAGTACTTC.

The CDR3 reads CASSTAVGAYEQYF. For the CDR3, the DNA is TGCGCCAGCAGCACGGCGGTAGGGGCCTACGAGCAGTACTTC. The chain carries TRBV5-1 and TRBJ2-7; the D gene is possibly TRBD1 (5 bases). V lost 4 bases and J lost 2, with 13 bases in between. Germline CDR1 reads SGHRS; CDR2 reads YFSETQ. The CDR3 sequence is 14 residues long.

The rearrangement joins TRBV5-4 to TRBJ2-1, with 13 bases fitting TRBD2. Trimming cost V 4 bases and J 8 bases; bases outside gene matches: 6. The CDR3 loop spans 15 amino acids. Germline CDR1 and CDR2: SGHNT and YYREEE (reference sequence). DNA for the CDR3: TGTGCCAGCAGCCCCGGGACTAGCGGGGATTATGAGCAGTTCTTC. Translating gives CASSPGTSGDYEQFF.

This clone was counted a single time. The CDR3 DNA sequence: TGTGCCAGCAGCCAAGGGGAGCGGAGCTCCTACGAGCAGTACTTC. Translation: CASSQGERSSYEQYF. The V call is TRBV3-1 (or the pseudogene TRBV3-2), the J call TRBJ2-7, with D possibly matching TRBD2 (5 bases). The germline CDR1 and CDR2 sequences are LGHDT and YNNKEL (reference sequence). V lost 1 base to trimming and J lost 0 bases, with 10 bases between them. The CDR3 spans 15 residues.

The chain is built from TRBV4-2 and TRBJ2-7, with TRBD1 matching over 9 bases. The CDR3 extends over 16 amino acids. J lost 4 bases, V lost 0 bases, and 7 bases had no gene match. CDR1 is LGHNA, CDR2 YNFKEQ, per germline. The CDR3 here is CASSQDHRGLGYEQYF. The CDR3 DNA reads TGTGCCAGCAGCCAAGACCACAGGGGGCTGGGGTACGAGCAGTACTTC.

Written as DNA, the CDR3 is TGCGCCAGCAGTTTAACAGGGGCGAGCACAGATACGCAGTATTTT. Translation: CASSLTGASTDTQYF. The V and J genes are TRBV5-1 and TRBJ2-3, with 7 bases matching TRBD1. Germline lookup yields CDR1 SGHRS and CDR2 YFSETQ. Trimming took 5 bases from V and 0 from J; bases not matched to a gene: 6. The CDR3 has 15 residues. The full variable domain, in which reference TRBV5-1 and TRBJ2-3 provide the parts outside the CDR3, is KAGVTQTPRYLIKTRGQQVTLSCSPISGHRSVSWYQQTPGQGLQFLFEYFSETQRNKGNFPGRFSGRQFSNSRSEMNVSTLELGDSALYLCASSLTGASTDTQYFGPGTRLTVL.

The chain carries TRBV3-1 (or the pseudogene TRBV3-2) and TRBJ1-5; D not certain. V lost 0 bases, J lost 5 bases, and 17 bases lay in between. Germline values: CDR1 LGHDT, CDR2 YNNKEL (reference sequence). The CDR3 covers 17 residues. The DNA of the CDR3 is TGTGCCAGCAGCCAAGATACTGCTTTACAGCACCATCAGCCCCAGCATTTT. It yields the protein CASSQDTALQHHQPQHF.

This clone was seen once. The genes are TRBV5-4 and TRBJ1-1; D gene unclear. This CDR3 comprises 15 residues. Trimming left V 0 bases short and J 4 bases short, with 13 bases between. Germline V gene sequence: CDR1 SGHNT, CDR2 YYREEE (reference sequence). The CDR3 loop is CASSLDRGQITEAFF. CDR3 nucleotide sequence: TGTGCCAGCAGCTTGGATCGGGGTCAGATCACTGAAGCTTTCTTT.

The chain has TRBV7-2 and TRBJ1-6; 10 nucleotides line up with TRBD1. CDR1 and CDR2 from the germline V gene are SGHTA and FQGNSA. V dropped 6 bases and J dropped 7; count of bases not matched to a gene: 9. This CDR3 spans 16 amino acids. The CDR3 DNA reads as TGTGCCAGCAGTTCAACCGGGACAGGGGTAAATTCACCCCTCCACTTT. The encoded protein is CASSSTGTGVNSPLHF. The variable domain in full, with the rest retrieved from reference TRBV7-2 and TRBJ1-6, is GAGVSQSPSNKVTEKGKDVELRCDPISGHTALYWYRQSLGQGLEFLIYFQGNSAPDKSGLPSDRFSAERTGGSVSTLTIQRTQQEDSAVYLCASSSTGTGVNSPLHFGNGTRLTVT.

The J gene is TRBJ1-2, the V gene TRBV5-1; a possible D gene is TRBD1 (6 bases). CDR1 and CDR2 from the germline V gene are SGHRS and YFSETQ. The CDR3 extends over 14 amino acids. The V gene lost 4 bases and the J gene lost 8 bases, with 18 bases spanning the gap. This CDR3 is CASSPSQGIGGYTF. For the CDR3, the DNA is TGCGCCAGCAGCCCATCCCAGGGGATAGGAGGCTACACCTTC. The full variable domain, completed using reference TRBV5-1 and TRBJ1-2, is KAGVTQTPRYLIKTRGQQVTLSCSPISGHRSVSWYQQTPGQGLQFLFEYFSETQRNKGNFPGRFSGRQFSNSRSEMNVSTLELGDSALYLCASSPSQGIGGYTFGSGTRLTVV.

The rearrangement links TRBV6-6 to TRBJ2-5; TRBD2 aligns across 12 bases. CDR1 MNHNY and CDR2 SVGAGI come from the germline V gene (reference sequence). The CDR3 loop spans 15 amino acids. Trimming removed 7 bases from V and 3 bases from J; junction bases left unmatched: 6. CDR3 loop: CASTGRLAGEETQYF. The CDR3 DNA is TGTGCCAGCACCGGGAGACTAGCGGGAGAAGAGACCCAGTACTTC.

This clone was recorded a few times. The chain recombines TRBV5-4 with TRBJ2-7, with D possibly TRBD2 on 5 matching bases. V lost 4 bases to trimming and J lost 2 bases, with 19 bases between them. The CDR3 covers 16 residues. Germline-derived CDR1 and CDR2 are SGHNT and YYREEE (reference sequence). CDR3 region: CASSRAASAGAYEQYF. In DNA form, the CDR3 reads TGTGCCAGCAGCCGGGCGGCGTCGGCCGGGGCCTACGAGCAGTACTTC.